This TCR beta chain derives from a study of T cells in Graves' hyperthyroidism and ophthalmopathy. V lost 1 base to trimming and J lost 6 bases, with 9 bases between them. Germline V gives CDR1 SNHLY, CDR2 FYNNEI. CDR3 length: 14 residues. RNA transcripts yielded amplified TCR beta CDR3 regions. The HTBI primer set was used in a first-round RT-PCR of the TCR CDR3. TCRdb ran MiXCR on the multiplex PCR reads and lists one entry per CDR3 protein. The table lists 350,000 or so distinct CDR3 sequences, 18% of them singletons. This clonotype was seen at least ten times. The source of this sequence is a woman in her 40s with Graves' ophthalmopathy. This chain joins TRBV2 and TRBJ2-2, with D possibly TRBD1 on 6 matching bases. Sequencing used blood. The CDR3 reads CASSEEQGPGELFF. The CDR3 region has the DNA TGTGCCAGCAGTGAAGAACAGGGACCCGGGGAGCTGTTTTTT.